This TCR beta chain derives from a study of cytomegalovirus exposure and HLA in healthy donors. Each donor was healthy, and each was a bone marrow donor. As regards this clone: Its antigen is unidentified.

Primers included in the PCR were 60 Vbeta and 13 Jbeta primers. TCRdb's copy holds only in-frame clones and misses some; the assay was immunoSEQ multiplex PCR. In the table there are about 90,000 clones, less than 75% of which are singletons. J was trimmed by 5 bases and V by 5 bases; bases with no gene match: 12. The CDR3 is 15 residues long. Germline values: CDR1 SGHTA, CDR2 FQGNSA. Study-level results: Most TCR beta V segments were productive about 87% or about 30% of the time in an earlier analysis. Immune exposure data for these donors was limited to CMV serostatus.

The gene calls are TRBV7-2 and TRBJ2-7; 7 positions agree with TRBD1. The sequenced material came from PBMCs. This sequence originates from a man younger than 45 in good health and CMV-seronegative. The CDR3 nucleotides are TGTGCCAGCAGCCCGTATGAAGAGGGGGCCCACGAGCAGTACTTC. Its translation: CASSPYEEGAHEQYF.